A single sample is the source of the 19 T cell receptor beta chains below, sequenced in a study of OX40 agonist ivuxolimab in advanced cancers. Libraries were prepared by immunoSEQ multiplex PCR; TCRdb keeps only in-frame clonotypes and omits some of them. The sample lists around 20,000 clones; 65% to 75% were seen once. The sequencing here drew on CD4+ or CD8+ T cells sorted from blood, taken in a trial of the OX40 agonist ivuxolimab. The receptors here all came from an adult with an advanced solid tumor such as melanoma, head and neck, liver or kidney cancer.

This clone has a handful of counts. The genes are TRBV2 and TRBJ2-3; 7 bases map to TRBD2. The CDR3 is 15 residues long. Germline assignment: CDR1 SNHLY and CDR2 FYNNEI. Germline trimming cut 3 bases from V and 2 bases from J; bases unmatched to any gene: 5. Here the CDR3 reads CASSEGLMATDTQYF. The CDR3 DNA sequence: TGTGCCAGCAGTGAGGGACTAATGGCCACAGATACGCAGTATTTT.

A single count supports this clone. V is TRBV28 and J is TRBJ2-4; TRBD2 aligns across 8 bases. Germline lookup yields CDR1 MDHEN and CDR2 SYDVKM. The J segment lost 6 bases and the V segment lost 6 bases, leaving 16 bases of the junction unmatched. This CDR3 is 17 amino acids long. The CDR3 sequence: CASSPLRAGGPLNIQYF. CDR3 nucleotides: TGTGCCAGCAGCCCCCTTAGGGCGGGGGGCCCCTTAAACATTCAGTACTTC. Complete variable domain (other parts from reference TRBV28 and TRBJ2-4): DVKVTQSSRYLVKRTGEKVFLECVQDMDHENMFWYRQDPGLGLRLIYFSYDVKMKEKGDIPEGYSVSREKKERFSLILESASTNQTSMYLCASSPLRAGGPLNIQYFGAGTRLSVL.

The chain employs TRBV13 and TRBJ2-1, with 8 bases matching TRBD2. V lost 6 bases, J lost 7 bases, and 5 bases stayed unmatched. The CDR3 has 13 residues. Germline V lookup: CDR1 PRHDT, CDR2 FYEKMQ (reference sequence). The CDR3 coding sequence is TGTGCCAGCAGTCCCGGGACTAGAAATGAGCAGTTCTTC. Translation: CASSPGTRNEQFF.

J is TRBJ2-4 and V is TRBV4-1; TRBD1 is a possible D gene (5 bases). The V end lost 0 bases, the J end lost 8 bases, and 14 bases lay between the germline ends. The CDR3 sequence is 15 residues long. The germline gives CDR1 MGHRA, CDR2 YSYEKL. The CDR3 is CASSQESQGIYIQYF. DNA of the CDR3: TGCGCCAGCAGCCAAGAGAGCCAGGGAATCTACATTCAGTACTTC.

This clone came up a few times. The J gene is TRBJ2-1, the V gene TRBV9; 14 bases map to TRBD2. The CDR3 contains 17 residues. V lost 4 bases and J lost 5; bases outside the gene matches: 8. Germline V gene data show CDR1 as SGDLS and CDR2 as YYNGEE. The CDR3: CASSLRLAGGPHNEQFF. The CDR3 nucleotides are TGTGCCAGCAGCTTGCGACTAGCGGGGGGGCCCCACAATGAGCAGTTCTTC. The whole variable domain, filled in from reference TRBV9 and TRBJ2-1, reads DSGVTQTPKHLITATGQRVTLRCSPRSGDLSVYWYQQSLDQGLQFLIQYYNGEERAKGNILERFSAQQFPDLHSELNLSSLELGDSALYFCASSLRLAGGPHNEQFFGPGTRLTVL.

The chain combines TRBV27 with TRBJ1-1; D is undetermined. The V gene's germline CDR1 is MNHEY and CDR2 SMNVEV (reference sequence). The V gene lost 9 bases and the J gene lost 0 bases, with 8 bases spanning the gap. This CDR3 has 12 amino acids. The CDR3 spells CASRRLNTEAFF. The DNA for the CDR3 is TGTGCCAGTCGACGCTTGAACACTGAAGCTTTCTTT.

This chain uses TRBV19 with TRBJ1-1, with 7 bases that match TRBD1. J was trimmed by 4 bases and V by 6 bases; bases with no gene match: 8. CDR3 size: 14 residues. Germline lookup yields CDR1 LNHDA and CDR2 SQIVND (reference sequence). Here the CDR3 reads CASSSGRGPTEAFF. The CDR3 nucleotides read TGTGCCAGTAGCTCAGGAAGGGGGCCCACTGAAGCTTTCTTT.

This rearrangement joins TRBV5-1 to TRBJ2-7; 12 nucleotides agree with TRBD2. V lost 3 bases to trimming and J lost 5 bases; unmatched junction nucleotides: 6. CDR1 is SGHRS and CDR2 is YFSETQ in the germline V gene. The CDR3 spans 15 residues. Written as DNA, the CDR3 is TGCGCCAGCAGCTCCGGGTGGACTAGCGGGGACGAGCAGTACTTC. Translated: CASSSGWTSGDEQYF.

Concerning this clone: One end of the junction is discordant with germline, which a read error may explain. This sequence joins TRBV4-1 and TRBJ2-7; maybe TRBD1 (6 bases). The CDR3 extends over 14 amino acids. Looked up from germline, CDR1 is MGHRA and CDR2 is YSYEKL. The CDR3 loop reads CASSTPGHSSEQYF. The CDR3 nucleotides read TGCGCCAGCAGCACACCGGGACACTCCTCCGAGCAGTACTTC.

Relative to its sample, this clone is medium-sized (0.01 to 0.1%). This chain uses TRBV25-1 with TRBJ2-2; maybe TRBD2 (6 bases). The CDR3 is 15 amino acids. Germline V gives CDR1 MGHDK, CDR2 SYGVNS. Between the trimmed V and J ends, which lost 2 bases and 3 bases, there was a span of 10 bases. The CDR3 protein is CASSEGGVDTGELFF. The CDR3 DNA sequence: TGTGCCAGCAGTGAAGGAGGGGTTGACACCGGGGAGCTGTTTTTT.

The CDR3 sequence is CASSSFRVNEQFF. The DNA of the CDR3 is TGTGCCAGCAGCTCGTTTAGGGTCAATGAGCAGTTCTTC. The chain couples TRBV28 to TRBJ2-1; no clear D. Germline V gene lookup returns CDR1 MDHEN and CDR2 SYDVKM. The CDR3 totals 13 residues. V was shortened by 6 bases and J by 6 bases, with 12 bases between the two germline ends.

The CDR3 DNA reads TGTGCCAGCAGCTTAGTTCCAGGGGACTCCTACGAGCAGTACTTC. Its translation: CASSLVPGDSYEQYF. The genes are TRBV7-2 and TRBJ2-7; D is perhaps TRBD1 (6 bases). This CDR3 spans 15 amino acids. Germline lookup yields CDR1 SGHTA and CDR2 FQGNSA. V was cut by 1 base and J by 0 bases, with 10 bases left in between.

The V gene is TRBV6-6, the J gene TRBJ1-5; D possibly corresponds to TRBD1 (5 bases). The CDR3 runs 15 residues. CDR1 MNHNY and CDR2 SVGAGI come from the germline V gene (reference sequence). V lost 7 bases and J 3 bases, leaving 16 bases between the germline ends. CDR3 in DNA: TGTGCCAGCACTGTGAGCCAGGGTTTCAATCAGCCCCAGCATTTT. Protein product: CASTVSQGFNQPQHF.

The gene calls are TRBV7-2 and TRBJ1-4, with 7 bases matching TRBD1. CDR3 length equals 15 residues. CDR1 is SGHTA, CDR2 FQGNSA, per germline. J gave up 0 bases and V 3 bases, and 1 base lay outside the gene matches. The CDR3 bases are TGTGCCAGCAGCTTCACAGGGGCAACTAATGAAAAACTGTTTTTT. This translates into CASSFTGATNEKLFF.

V is TRBV28 and J is TRBJ2-7; 7 bases line up with TRBD1. This CDR3 is built from 14 residues. From germline, CDR1 is MDHEN and CDR2 SYDVKM. Trimming removed 5 bases from V and 3 bases from J; junction bases left unmatched: 7. CDR3 region: CASSGRTGLYEQYF. CDR3 nucleotide sequence: TGTGCCAGCAGTGGCCGGACAGGCCTCTACGAGCAGTACTTC.

The chain employs TRBV28 and TRBJ2-4; D is perhaps TRBD2 (7 bases). The CDR3 spans 17 residues. Per germline, CDR1 MDHEN and CDR2 SYDVKM. Trimming cost V 6 bases and J 1 base, with 19 bases left between them. CDR3 sequence (DNA): TGTGCCAGCAGGTCTCCTCGGGGGGCGCATGCCAAAAACATTCAGTACTTC. Its translation: CASRSPRGAHAKNIQYF.

This chain links TRBV28 with TRBJ1-1; D might be TRBD1 (6 bases). Trimming took 7 bases from V and 7 from J, leaving 10 bases between them. The CDR3 is 11 amino acids. CDR1 and CDR2 from the germline V gene are MDHEN and SYDVKM. The CDR3 nucleotides read TGTGCCAGCATATGGGGGCATGAAGCTTTCTTT. It yields the protein CASIWGHEAFF.

The rearrangement uses TRBV28 and TRBJ1-5; no reliable D call. Trimming cost V 6 bases and J 0 bases, with 6 bases left between them. Germline V gives CDR1 MDHEN, CDR2 SYDVKM. The CDR3 has 13 residues. This CDR3 is CASSPYSNQPQHF. The CDR3 region has the DNA TGTGCCAGCAGCCCTTATAGCAATCAGCCCCAGCATTTT.

This clone was found a few times. The chain has TRBV14 and TRBJ2-7, with 10 bases aligning to TRBD1. There are 15 residues in the CDR3. Germline assignment: CDR1 SGHDN and CDR2 FVKESK. J gave up 4 bases and V 2 bases, and 5 bases lay outside the gene matches. CDR3 sequence: CASSQRDRGAYEQYF. CDR3 nucleotide sequence: TGTGCCAGCAGCCAACGGGACAGGGGAGCTTACGAGCAGTACTTC.